This TCR beta chain was captured by sequencing in a study of blood T cell repertoires in COVID-19. Study at large: Researchers got acute and convalescent COVID-19 samples from the United States, Italy and Spain.

Per the original methods: Scientists estimated how many nucleated cells there were by amplifying reference gene primers. Method: immunoSEQ multiplex PCR; TCRdb's copy keeps in-frame clones and lacks some. The DNA was the basis for D and trimming; V, J and clone size are from that table. The sample has under 200,000 clones, almost 85% seen once. V was cut by 4 bases and J by 1 base, with 13 bases left in between. The CDR3 runs to 15 residues. Germline V gene lookup returns CDR1 LGHDT and CDR2 YNNKEL (reference sequence). The receptor was isolated from a woman at least 80 years old with COVID-19, enrolled during active disease. Sequenced: peripheral blood. This chain connects TRBV3-1 (or the pseudogene TRBV3-2) to TRBJ2-5; no clear D gene. CDR3: CASSLPMGLQETQYF. The DNA of the CDR3 is TGTGCCAGCAGCCTACCCATGGGCCTCCAAGAGACCCAGTACTTC.